This T cell receptor beta chain came from a study of tumor-infiltrating lymphocytes in oesophageal squamous cell carcinoma. TCRdb re-derived calls from the PCR reads in MiXCR, one entry per CDR3 protein. The table lists just under 20,000 distinct CDR3 sequences, over 40% of them singletons. Germline V lookup: CDR1 SGHAT, CDR2 FQNNGV. The CDR3 runs 14 residues. The V and J genes are TRBV11-2 and TRBJ2-5, with 7 bases that match TRBD2. The J call may be wrong; the DNA end is better matched by TRBJ2-1. The specimen was normal esophageal tissue next to the tumor. The origin of this receptor is a male donor with esophageal squamous cell carcinoma. CDR3 loop: CASSLGLAGNEQFF. CDR3 DNA sequence: TGTGCCAGCAGCTTAGGACTAGCCGGTAATGAGCAGTTCTTC.